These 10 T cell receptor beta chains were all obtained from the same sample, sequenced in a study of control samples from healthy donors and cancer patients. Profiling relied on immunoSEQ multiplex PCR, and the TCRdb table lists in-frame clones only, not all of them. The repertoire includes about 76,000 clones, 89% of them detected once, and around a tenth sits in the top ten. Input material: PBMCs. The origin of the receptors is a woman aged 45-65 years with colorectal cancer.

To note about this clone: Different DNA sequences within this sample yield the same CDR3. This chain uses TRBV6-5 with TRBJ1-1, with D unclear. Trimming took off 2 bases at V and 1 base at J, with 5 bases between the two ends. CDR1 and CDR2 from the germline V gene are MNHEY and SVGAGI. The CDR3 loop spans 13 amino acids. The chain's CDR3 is CASSYRGNTEAFF. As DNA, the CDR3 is TGTGCCAGCAGTTACCGGGGGAACACTGAAGCTTTCTTT.

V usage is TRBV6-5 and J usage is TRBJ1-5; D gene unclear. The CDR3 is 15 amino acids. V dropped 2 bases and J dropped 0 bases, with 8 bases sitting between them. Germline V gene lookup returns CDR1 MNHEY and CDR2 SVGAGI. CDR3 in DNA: TGTGCCAGCAGTTACAAAGGGCTTAGCAATCAGCCCCAGCATTTT. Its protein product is CASSYKGLSNQPQHF.

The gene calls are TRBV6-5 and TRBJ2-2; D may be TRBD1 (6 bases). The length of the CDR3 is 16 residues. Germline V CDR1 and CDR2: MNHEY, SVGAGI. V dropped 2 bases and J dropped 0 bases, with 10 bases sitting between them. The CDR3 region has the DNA TGTGCCAGCAGTTACCGAGGACAGACGAACACCGGGGAGCTGTTTTTT. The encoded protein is CASSYRGQTNTGELFF.

CDR3 nucleotides: TGTGCCAGCAGCGCAGCCGGCGGGGGAAATACGCAGTATTTT. Translation: CASSAAGGGNTQYF. This rearrangement joins TRBV7-2 to TRBJ2-3; 7 bases agree with TRBD2. J lost 7 bases, V lost 5 bases, and 9 bases had no gene match. CDR3 length: 14 residues. CDR1 and CDR2 (germline): SGHTA, FQGNSA.

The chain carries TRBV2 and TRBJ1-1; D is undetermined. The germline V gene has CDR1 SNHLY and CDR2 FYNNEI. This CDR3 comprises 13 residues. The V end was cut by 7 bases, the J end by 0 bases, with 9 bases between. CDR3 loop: CASTQEMNTEAFF. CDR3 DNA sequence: TGTGCCAGCACCCAAGAGATGAACACTGAAGCTTTCTTT.

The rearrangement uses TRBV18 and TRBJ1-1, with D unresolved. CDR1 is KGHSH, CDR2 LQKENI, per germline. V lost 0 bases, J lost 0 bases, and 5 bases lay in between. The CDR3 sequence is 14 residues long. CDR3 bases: TGTGCCAGCTCACCACCGGAGTTGAACACTGAAGCTTTCTTT. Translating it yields CASSPPELNTEAFF.

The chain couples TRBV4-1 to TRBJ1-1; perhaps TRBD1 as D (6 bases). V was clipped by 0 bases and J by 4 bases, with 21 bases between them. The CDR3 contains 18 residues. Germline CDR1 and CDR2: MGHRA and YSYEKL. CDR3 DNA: TGCGCCAGCAGCCAAGATGTAAGGAGAGGGGGAGGGAGCACTGAAGCTTTCTTT. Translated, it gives CASSQDVRRGGGSTEAFF.

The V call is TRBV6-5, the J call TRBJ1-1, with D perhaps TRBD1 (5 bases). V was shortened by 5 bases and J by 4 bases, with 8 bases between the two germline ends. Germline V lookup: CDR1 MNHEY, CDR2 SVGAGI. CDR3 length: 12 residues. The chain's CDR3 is CASSQGGTEAFF. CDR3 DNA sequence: TGTGCCAGCAGTCAGGGAGGCACTGAAGCTTTCTTT.

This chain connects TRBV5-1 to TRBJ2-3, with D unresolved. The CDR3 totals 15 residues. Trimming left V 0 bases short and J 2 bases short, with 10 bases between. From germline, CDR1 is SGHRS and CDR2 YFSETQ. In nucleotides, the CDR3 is TGCGCCAGCAGCTTGGGGGTCGCCCCCACAGATACGCAGTATTTT. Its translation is CASSLGVAPTDTQYF.

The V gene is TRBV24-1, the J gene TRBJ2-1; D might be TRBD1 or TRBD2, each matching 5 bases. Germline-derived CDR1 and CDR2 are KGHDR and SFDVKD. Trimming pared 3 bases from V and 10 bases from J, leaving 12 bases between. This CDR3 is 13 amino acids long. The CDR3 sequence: CATSDRGRWEQFF. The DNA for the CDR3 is TGTGCCACCAGTGATAGGGGACGGTGGGAGCAGTTCTTC.